This TCR beta chain emerged from a study of control samples from healthy donors and cancer patients. After removal of 9 bases from V and 6 bases from J, the junction contained 12 bases not matched to a gene. Germline CDR1 MDHEN, CDR2 SYDVKM. The CDR3 has 14 amino acids. Here immunoSEQ multiplex PCR was the method, and the copy in TCRdb shows in-frame clones only, minus some. This sample has about 190,000 clones, with about 90% found just once. The receptor comes from a man aged 25-45 years in good health. The chain recombines TRBV28 with TRBJ2-7; 9 positions match TRBD2. Specimen: blood. The CDR3 nucleotides are TGTGCCAGTACCCGGGCTGCGGGGGGGCGCGAGCAGTACTTC. The encoded protein is CASTRAAGGREQYF.